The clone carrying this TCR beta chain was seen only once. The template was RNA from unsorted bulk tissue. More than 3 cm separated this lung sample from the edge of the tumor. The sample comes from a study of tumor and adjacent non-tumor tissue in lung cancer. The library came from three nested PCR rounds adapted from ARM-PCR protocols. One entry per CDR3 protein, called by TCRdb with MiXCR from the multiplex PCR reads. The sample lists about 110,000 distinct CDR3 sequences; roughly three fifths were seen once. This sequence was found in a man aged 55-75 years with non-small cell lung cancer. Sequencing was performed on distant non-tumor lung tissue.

Written as DNA, the CDR3 is TGTGCCGGCATACGGAAGACCGGGACAGGGGTTGAAGAGACCCAGTACTTC. Amino acids: CAGIRKTGTGVEETQYF. The chain is built from TRBV6-1 and TRBJ2-5, with TRBD1 matching over 10 bases. The CDR3 sequence is 17 residues long. Trimming removed 11 bases from V and 3 bases from J; junction bases left unmatched: 18. Germline V lookup: CDR1 MNHNS, CDR2 SASEGT.